Listed below are T cell receptor beta chains from one sample, sequenced in a study of blood T cells in healthy people across ages. MiXCR, applied by TCRdb to the 5' RACE reads, yields one record per CDR3 protein. The profile covers around 870,000 distinct CDR3 sequences, with 25% to 35% appearing a single time and around 16% taken by the ten largest. Specimen: blood. These receptors came from a woman aged 80 or older in good health. Both conserved end residues are part of each CDR3. Fields, in order: CDR3 protein, CDR3 DNA, J gene, D gene, V gene, clone size. The D gene is left open where the match is weak. Clone size is given for some rows only: seen once, a few or many times, or a class if the clone is expanded.

CDR3aa: CAWSVLSNTGELFF
CDR3nt: TGTGCCTGGAGTGTACTGAGCAACACCGGGGAGCTGTTTTTT
j_gene: TRBJ2-2
d_gene: .
v_gene: TRBV30
abundance: .

CDR3aa: CASSLEGSGNTEAFF
CDR3nt: TGCGCCAGCAGCTTGGAGGGATCGGGGAACACTGAAGCTTTCTTT
j_gene: TRBJ1-1
d_gene: .
v_gene: TRBV5-1
abundance: .

CDR3aa: CASSQGHGTGIQPQHF
CDR3nt: TGCGCCAGCAGCCAAGGACATGGGACAGGGATACAGCCCCAGCATTTT
j_gene: TRBJ1-5
d_gene: TRBD1
v_gene: TRBV4-1
abundance: .

CDR3aa: CASSLKDSLISSGNTIYF
CDR3nt: TGTGCCAGCAGTCTCAAGGACAGCCTGATAAGCTCTGGAAACACCATATATTTT
j_gene: TRBJ1-3
d_gene: .
v_gene: TRBV9
abundance: .

CDR3aa: CSATQRPGGRSSYNSPLHF
CDR3nt: TGCAGTGCTACCCAACGACCCGGGGGCCGTAGCTCCTATAATTCACCCCTCCACTTT
j_gene: TRBJ1-6
d_gene: .
v_gene: TRBV20-1
abundance: many

CDR3aa: CASSLRAGITDTQYF
CDR3nt: TGTGCCAGCAGCTTACGAGCGGGGATCACAGATACGCAGTATTTT
j_gene: TRBJ2-3
d_gene: TRBD2
v_gene: TRBV9
abundance: few

CDR3aa: CASSPRVSGGEQFF
CDR3nt: TGTGCCAGTAGCCCCAGGGTGTCAGGGGGTGAGCAGTTCTTC
j_gene: TRBJ2-1
d_gene: TRBD1
v_gene: TRBV7-9
abundance: .

CDR3aa: CASSLKRTIGEHGYTF
CDR3nt: TGTGCCAGCAGTTTAAAGAGAACCATCGGAGAACACGGCTACACCTTC
j_gene: TRBJ1-2
d_gene: .
v_gene: TRBV27
abundance: few

CDR3aa: CASSLILGVGEKLFF
CDR3nt: TGTGCCAGCAGCCTAATTTTAGGGGTAGGCGAAAAACTGTTTTTT
j_gene: TRBJ1-4
d_gene: .
v_gene: TRBV11-2
abundance: .

CDR3aa: CASSLGGGFSSYNEQFF
CDR3nt: TGTGCCAGCAGCCTCGGCGGGGGCTTCAGCTCCTACAATGAGCAGTTCTTC
j_gene: TRBJ2-1
d_gene: .
v_gene: TRBV28
abundance: many

CDR3aa: CASSSVQAGETQYF
CDR3nt: TGTGCCAGCAGCTCGGTTCAGGCGGGGGAGACCCAGTACTTC
j_gene: TRBJ2-5
d_gene: .
v_gene: TRBV7-2
abundance: .

CDR3aa: CASSSTYPETQYF
CDR3nt: TGTGCCAGCAGCTCGACATATCCGGAGACCCAGTACTTC
j_gene: TRBJ2-5
d_gene: .
v_gene: TRBV7-2
abundance: many

CDR3aa: CASSRLDAVQETQYF
CDR3nt: TGTGCCAGCAGTAGGCTCGACGCGGTTCAAGAGACCCAGTACTTC
j_gene: TRBJ2-5
d_gene: .
v_gene: TRBV25-1
abundance: many

CDR3aa: CASSPGGGAETQYF
CDR3nt: TGTGCCAGCAGCCCCGGCGGGGGGGCTGAGACCCAGTACTTC
j_gene: TRBJ2-5
d_gene: TRBD2
v_gene: TRBV4-2
abundance: many

CDR3aa: CASSPMRGSYNEQFF
CDR3nt: TGTGCCAGCAGCCCAATGAGGGGCTCCTACAATGAGCAGTTCTTC
j_gene: TRBJ2-1
d_gene: .
v_gene: TRBV11-2
abundance: many

CDR3aa: CAISGGPGQGNTEAFF
CDR3nt: TGTGCCATCAGTGGCGGGCCGGGACAGGGAAACACTGAAGCTTTCTTT
j_gene: TRBJ1-1
d_gene: TRBD1
v_gene: TRBV10-3
abundance: .

CDR3aa: CAGSPWDYNEQFF
CDR3nt: TGTGCCGGCAGCCCATGGGACTACAATGAGCAGTTCTTC
j_gene: TRBJ2-1
d_gene: .
v_gene: TRBV9
abundance: .

CDR3aa: CASSEIWLRGTGELFF
CDR3nt: TGCGCCAGCAGTGAGATTTGGTTAAGAGGTACCGGGGAGCTGTTTTTT
j_gene: TRBJ2-2
d_gene: .
v_gene: TRBV10-2
abundance: few

CDR3aa: CSALPPDRDYGYTF
CDR3nt: TGCAGTGCCCTCCCTCCTGACAGGGACTATGGCTACACCTTC
j_gene: TRBJ1-2
d_gene: TRBD1
v_gene: TRBV20-1
abundance: many

CDR3aa: CASSSSEGYIQYF
CDR3nt: TGTGCCAGCAGCTCGTCGGAGGGGTACATTCAGTACTTC
j_gene: TRBJ2-4
d_gene: .
v_gene: TRBV7-9
abundance: .

CDR3aa: CARSQDRSSYEQYF
CDR3nt: TGTGCCCGTTCCCAGGACAGGAGCTCCTACGAGCAGTACTTC
j_gene: TRBJ2-7
d_gene: TRBD1
v_gene: TRBV2
abundance: few

CDR3aa: CASSFMYQGAHEQYF
CDR3nt: TGCGCCAGCAGCTTCATGTATCAGGGGGCCCACGAGCAGTACTTC
j_gene: TRBJ2-7
d_gene: TRBD1
v_gene: TRBV5-1
abundance: many

CDR3aa: CASSYVGTSSETQYF
CDR3nt: TGTGCCAGCAGTTACGTAGGGACTAGCAGCGAGACCCAGTACTTC
j_gene: TRBJ2-5
d_gene: TRBD2
v_gene: TRBV6-6
abundance: many

CDR3aa: CASRFGTVPSEQYF
CDR3nt: TGTGCCAGCAGGTTCGGGACAGTCCCCAGCGAGCAGTACTTC
j_gene: TRBJ2-7
d_gene: TRBD1
v_gene: TRBV28
abundance: .

CDR3aa: CASSRGTSLTGTQYF
CDR3nt: TGTGCCAGCAGTCGGGGGACTAGCCTAACGGGTACGCAGTATTTT
j_gene: TRBJ2-3
d_gene: TRBD2
v_gene: TRBV6-2/TRBV6-3
abundance: many

CDR3aa: CSARDPSTDTQYF
CDR3nt: TGCAGTGCTAGAGATCCGAGTACAGATACGCAGTATTTT
j_gene: TRBJ2-3
d_gene: .
v_gene: TRBV20-1
abundance: many

CDR3aa: CSGRTGSYNEQFF
CDR3nt: TGCAGTGGCAGAACAGGGAGCTACAATGAGCAGTTCTTC
j_gene: TRBJ2-1
d_gene: .
v_gene: TRBV20-1
abundance: many

CDR3aa: CASSYSGNSNQPQHF
CDR3nt: TGTGCCAGCAGTTATTCGGGCAATAGCAATCAGCCCCAGCATTTT
j_gene: TRBJ1-5
d_gene: .
v_gene: TRBV6-2/TRBV6-3
abundance: many

CDR3aa: CASSVGPGGQNEQFF
CDR3nt: TGTGCCAGCAGCGTAGGGCCGGGGGGGCAAAATGAGCAGTTCTTC
j_gene: TRBJ2-1
d_gene: TRBD2
v_gene: TRBV9
abundance: few

CDR3aa: CASSWTDQETQYF
CDR3nt: TGTGCCAGCAGCTGGACAGACCAAGAGACCCAGTACTTC
j_gene: TRBJ2-5
d_gene: .
v_gene: TRBV7-2
abundance: many

CDR3aa: CASSPSNRGTNYGYTF
CDR3nt: TGTGCCAGCTCCCCCTCGAACAGGGGTACTAACTATGGCTACACCTTC
j_gene: TRBJ1-2
d_gene: TRBD1
v_gene: TRBV6-2/TRBV6-3
abundance: few

CDR3aa: CASSGRDRFHTEAFF
CDR3nt: TGTGCCAGCAGTGGACGGGACAGGTTTCACACTGAAGCTTTCTTT
j_gene: TRBJ1-1
d_gene: TRBD1
v_gene: TRBV12-3/TRBV12-4
abundance: .

CDR3aa: CASSYTQNTEAFF
CDR3nt: TGTGCCAGCAGTTACACACAGAACACTGAAGCTTTCTTT
j_gene: TRBJ1-1
d_gene: .
v_gene: TRBV6-2/TRBV6-3
abundance: many